The 28 T cell receptor beta chains listed next were all sequenced from one sample in a study of blood T cell repertoires in COVID-19. Assay: immunoSEQ multiplex PCR; the TCRdb copy retains only in-frame clones and omits some. The sample lists under 300,000 clones; 84% were seen once. Sequences were obtained from peripheral blood. Every receptor here comes from a man between 45 and 60 years old with acute or convalescent COVID-19.

This clone occurred a few times. The chain links TRBV7-9 to TRBJ1-6; D perhaps matches TRBD1 (6 bases). V was trimmed by 0 bases and J by 14 bases, leaving 11 bases between them. The germline CDR1 and CDR2 sequences are SEHNR and FQNEAQ (reference sequence). This CDR3 is 13 amino acids long. The CDR3 region is CASSLATRGALHF. Here the CDR3 DNA reads TGTGCCAGCAGCTTAGCTACCAGGGGAGCCCTCCACTTT.

This clone was detected only a few times. The chain carries TRBV2 and TRBJ1-3; a possible D gene is TRBD1 (6 bases). The CDR3 length is 15 residues. CDR1 SNHLY and CDR2 FYNNEI come from the germline V gene. The germline V and J ends were trimmed by 2 bases and 0 bases, with 8 bases remaining between them. The CDR3 DNA sequence: TGTGCCAGCAGTGAACGGGGGGCCTCTGGAAACACCATATATTTT. This sequence encodes CASSERGASGNTIYF.

This clone showed up just once. V and J are TRBV3-1 (or the pseudogene TRBV3-2) and TRBJ1-1; D is ambiguous. V lost 3 bases, J lost 1 base, and 12 bases lay in between. Germline CDR1 is LGHDT and CDR2 is YNNKEL (reference sequence). The CDR3 consists of 15 residues. CDR3 coding DNA: TGTGCCAGCAGCCAGTGGAGTCTTTCGAACACTGAAGCTTTCTTT. Its translation is CASSQWSLSNTEAFF.

This clone has only a few counts. The chain carries TRBV2 and TRBJ2-2; TRBD1 might be the D (6 bases). There are 15 residues in the CDR3. Germline CDR1 and CDR2: SNHLY and FYNNEI. V dropped 4 bases and J dropped 0 bases, with 9 bases sitting between them. CDR3 protein: CASSVGQTNTGELFF. DNA for the CDR3: TGTGCCAGCAGTGTAGGACAGACGAACACCGGGGAGCTGTTTTTT.

The chain joins TRBV3-1 (or the pseudogene TRBV3-2) to TRBJ1-6; 7 bases fit TRBD1. CDR3 length: 17 amino acids. Germline lookup yields CDR1 LGHDT and CDR2 YNNKEL (reference sequence). Unmatched junction bases numbered 7, after V lost 2 bases and J lost 3 bases. CDR3: CASSQIMGQLYNSPLHF. CDR3 sequence (DNA): TGTGCCAGCAGCCAAATTATGGGACAGCTCTATAATTCACCCCTCCACTTT.

Regarding this clone: The junction departs from the called germline gene at one end, perhaps through a read error. V usage is TRBV7-2 and J usage is TRBJ1-5; TRBD1 agrees at 8 bases. CDR1 is SGHTA, CDR2 FQGNSA, per germline. This CDR3 contains 16 residues. CDR3 coding DNA: TGTGCCAGCAGCTTACAGGGGGCGTTTGTCCTTCAGGCCCAGCATTTT. Translated: CASSLQGAFVLQAQHF.

The chain has TRBV5-6 and TRBJ2-7; TRBD2 might be the D (5 bases). Germline CDR1 reads SGHDT; CDR2 reads YYEEEE. V was pared by 4 bases and J by 7 bases, with 9 bases between. The CDR3 extends over 11 amino acids. The CDR3 nucleotides are TGTGCCAGCAGCCAACCGGGGGAGCAGTACTTC. Its translation: CASSQPGEQYF.

The chain joins TRBV19 to TRBJ1-2; D is uncertain. This CDR3 contains 14 residues. Germline lookup yields CDR1 LNHDA and CDR2 SQIVND (reference sequence). Trimming pared 3 bases from V and 3 bases from J, leaving 11 bases between. CDR3 sequence reads: CASSILSRDYGYTF. For the CDR3, the DNA is TGTGCCAGTAGTATTCTCTCACGGGACTATGGCTACACCTTC.

This clone was seen more than once but under ten times. This sequence joins TRBV12-3 or TRBV12-4 and TRBJ1-1; D is perhaps TRBD1 (5 bases). V was cut by 3 bases and J by 4 bases, with 9 bases left in between. The CDR3 contains 13 residues. The CDR3 DNA follows: TGTGCCAGCAGTTTGGAGGGGACCACTGAAGCTTTCTTT. The encoded protein is CASSLEGTTEAFF.

The chain uses TRBV10-3 and TRBJ1-6, with 8 bases that match TRBD1. The germline gives CDR1 ENHRY, CDR2 SYGVKD. Trimming at V came to 8 bases and at J to 8 bases, leaving 5 bases not matched to a gene. The CDR3 spans 13 residues. The CDR3 DNA sequence: TGTGCCATCTGGACAGGGTTTGATTCACCCCTCCACTTT. Encoded protein: CAIWTGFDSPLHF.

CDR3 DNA: TGCGCCAGCAGCTTGGAGCCCGGGGAGCTGTTTTTT. Protein: CASSLEPGELFF. The chain combines TRBV5-1 with TRBJ2-2; D is uncertain. Germline V lookup: CDR1 SGHRS, CDR2 YFSETQ. Trimming removed 0 bases at V and 6 bases at J, with 3 bases between. CDR3 length: 12 residues. The whole variable domain, remainder taken from reference TRBV5-1 and TRBJ2-2, is KAGVTQTPRYLIKTRGQQVTLSCSPISGHRSVSWYQQTPGQGLQFLFEYFSETQRNKGNFPGRFSGRQFSNSRSEMNVSTLELGDSALYLCASSLEPGELFFGEGSRLTVL.

This chain uses TRBV19 with TRBJ2-7; no clear D gene. In germline, CDR1 is LNHDA, CDR2 SQIVND (reference sequence). The CDR3 spans 14 residues. Trimming pared 1 base from V and 7 bases from J, leaving 14 bases between. The CDR3 reads CASSIVADPREQYF. The CDR3 DNA reads TGTGCCAGTAGTATAGTTGCAGACCCTAGGGAGCAGTACTTC.

The rearrangement links TRBV18 to TRBJ1-1; 7 bases agree with TRBD1. Germline V gives CDR1 KGHSH, CDR2 LQKENI. This CDR3 is built from 17 residues. After removal of 3 bases from V and 5 bases from J, the junction contained 15 bases not matched to a gene. CDR3 DNA sequence: TGTGCCAGCTCACCTCCTGACTGGACGGGACAGAGGACTGAAGCTTTCTTT. Its translation: CASSPPDWTGQRTEAFF.

The V call is TRBV18, the J call TRBJ2-7; 8 bases are shared with TRBD2. This CDR3 has 15 amino acids. Per germline, CDR1 KGHSH and CDR2 LQKENI. V shed 3 bases and J 7 bases; nucleotides not matched to a gene: 11. Written as DNA, the CDR3 is TGTGCCAGCTCACCGAAAAGCGGGAGACCTCGGGAGCAGTACTTC. Translating it yields CASSPKSGRPREQYF.

This rearrangement joins TRBV30 to TRBJ1-2, with D possibly matching TRBD1 (6 bases). The germline V gene has CDR1 GTSNPN and CDR2 SVGIG (reference sequence). The CDR3 runs to 14 residues. V was shortened by 4 bases and J by 0 bases, with 12 bases between the two germline ends. CDR3 sequence (DNA): TGTGCCTGGAACCAGGACAGCGCTAACTATGGCTACACCTTC. The encoded protein is CAWNQDSANYGYTF.

The V and J genes are TRBV5-1 and TRBJ2-2, with 10 bases identical to TRBD1. Trimming at V came to 4 bases and at J to 7 bases, leaving 7 bases not matched to a gene. There are 15 residues in the CDR3. Germline values: CDR1 SGHRS, CDR2 YFSETQ. CDR3 sequence: CASSTGQGVNGELFF. CDR3 DNA: TGCGCCAGCAGCACTGGACAGGGGGTGAACGGGGAGCTGTTTTTT.

The chain uses TRBV6-2 or TRBV6-3 and TRBJ2-5, with D uncertain. V lost 4 bases, J lost 3 bases, and 9 bases lay in between. The CDR3 is 13 amino acids. Germline V lookup: CDR1 MNHEY, CDR2 SVGEGT. The CDR3 protein is CASSWASEETQYF. CDR3 nucleotide sequence: TGTGCCAGCAGTTGGGCCTCGGAAGAGACCCAGTACTTC.

V is TRBV2 and J is TRBJ1-4; D is unresolved. This CDR3 spans 14 amino acids. Trimming stripped 7 bases from V and 0 bases from J, with 9 bases between. Germline V CDR1 and CDR2: SNHLY, FYNNEI. The CDR3 loop is CASNAPSTNEKLFF. The CDR3 DNA is TGTGCCAGCAACGCGCCTTCAACTAATGAAAAACTGTTTTTT.

CDR3 residues: CASSPQRENYNEQFF. As DNA, the CDR3 is TGTGCCAGCTCACCTCAGCGGGAAAACTACAATGAGCAGTTCTTC. This chain connects TRBV18 to TRBJ2-1, with TRBD2 identical over 7 bases. The J segment lost 3 bases and the V segment lost 3 bases, leaving 5 bases of the junction unmatched. CDR1 is KGHSH, CDR2 LQKENI, per germline. This CDR3 region has 15 residues.

The chain is built from TRBV14 and TRBJ1-3; D ambiguous. The CDR3 runs 13 residues. Trimming took 0 bases from V and 4 from J, leaving 4 bases between them. Germline V gene data show CDR1 as SGHDN and CDR2 as FVKESK. The CDR3 nucleotides are TGTGCCAGCAGCCAAGACAGGGGAAACACCATATATTTT. Translation: CASSQDRGNTIYF.

This rearrangement joins TRBV5-1 to TRBJ2-3; 7 bases are shared with TRBD2. The J segment lost 2 bases and the V segment lost 1 base, leaving 1 base of the junction unmatched. This CDR3 comprises 14 residues. CDR1 and CDR2 from the germline V gene are SGHRS and YFSETQ. The CDR3 region is CASSLRGDTDTQYF. The CDR3 DNA sequence: TGCGCCAGCAGCTTGCGGGGGGACACAGATACGCAGTATTTT.

V gene TRBV7-3 combines with J gene TRBJ1-1; no definite D call. The CDR3 runs 16 residues. V was clipped by 0 bases and J by 1 base, with 12 bases between them. Germline loops: CDR1 SGHTA, CDR2 FQGTGA. The CDR3 loop is CASSLTGVRKNTEAFF. The CDR3 DNA sequence: TGTGCCAGCAGCTTAACCGGGGTGAGGAAGAACACTGAAGCTTTCTTT.

The rearrangement uses TRBV3-1 (or the pseudogene TRBV3-2) and TRBJ2-1, with TRBD2 matching over 7 bases. This CDR3 comprises 13 residues. Germline V CDR1 and CDR2: LGHDT, YNNKEL (reference sequence). V lost 0 bases to trimming and J lost 12 bases; unmatched junction nucleotides: 5. As DNA, the CDR3 is TGTGCCAGCAGCCAAGAACTAGCGTATTGGCAGTTCTTC. This sequence encodes CASSQELAYWQFF.

This sequence joins TRBV3-1 (or the pseudogene TRBV3-2) and TRBJ1-2; D ambiguous. The CDR3 is 16 amino acids. Germline CDR1 and CDR2: LGHDT and YNNKEL (reference sequence). The germline V and J ends were trimmed by 0 bases and 4 bases, with 15 bases remaining between them. CDR3 nucleotides: TGTGCCAGCAGCCAAGATAGGCGGGAGGTGGGCTATGGCTACACCTTC. As protein: CASSQDRREVGYGYTF.

This clone has a single count. The V gene is TRBV30, the J gene TRBJ1-5; 8 bases map to TRBD1. The CDR3 length is 15 residues. Germline CDR1 reads GTSNPN; CDR2 reads SVGIG (reference sequence). V gave up 0 bases and J gave up 7 bases; unmatched junction bases: 8. The CDR3 nucleotides read TGTGCCTGGAGTGTTGGGGGACAGGCGAACCAGCCCCAGCATTTT. Amino acids: CAWSVGGQANQPQHF.

The V and J genes are TRBV18 and TRBJ1-5; 7 nucleotides match TRBD1. Germline V CDR1 and CDR2: KGHSH, LQKENI. V dropped 6 bases and J dropped 2; count of bases not matched to a gene: 13. The CDR3 has 17 amino acids. This chain's CDR3 is CASSRGTGTARNQPQHF. The CDR3 DNA follows: TGTGCCAGCTCCAGGGGAACCGGGACAGCACGCAATCAGCCCCAGCATTTT.

A single count supports this clone. The chain combines TRBV19 with TRBJ1-6, with D perhaps matching TRBD1 (5 bases). V was trimmed by 4 bases and J by 13 bases, leaving 20 bases between them. This CDR3 has 15 amino acids. Germline V gene lookup returns CDR1 LNHDA and CDR2 SQIVND (reference sequence). The CDR3 nucleotides are TGTGCCAGTAGTAACTCGTGGACATCGGCAATTCCCCTCCACTTT. Translating it yields CASSNSWTSAIPLHF.

J is TRBJ2-1 and V is TRBV7-9; 10 bases map to TRBD1. CDR1 and CDR2 (germline): SEHNR, FQNEAQ (reference sequence). This CDR3 spans 15 amino acids. V shed 4 bases, J shed 7 bases, and the junction held 7 bases outside the gene matches. The CDR3 is CASSSGQGIENEQFF. For the CDR3, the DNA is TGTGCCAGCAGCTCGGGACAGGGGATAGAAAATGAGCAGTTCTTC. The full variable domain, in which reference TRBV7-9 and TRBJ2-1 provide the parts outside the CDR3, is DTGVSQNPRHKITKRGQNVTFRCDPISEHNRLYWYRQTLGQGPEFLTYFQNEAQLEKSRLLSDRFSAERPKGSFSTLEIQRTEQGDSAMYLCASSSGQGIENEQFFGPGTRLTVL.